These 28 T cell receptor beta chains were all obtained from the same sample, sequenced in a study of T cell responses to AZD1222 COVID-19 vaccine. The method was immunoSEQ multiplex PCR; TCRdb's version includes in-frame clones alone and lacks a portion of them. The sample contains about 130,000 clones, approximately 88% of which appear only once. Here the sequenced sample was peripheral blood, taken on day 0 of MenACWY control vaccination. These receptors all come from an adult in good health.

This chain uses TRBV29-1 with TRBJ1-4, with D possibly matching TRBD1 (6 bases). V lost 6 bases, J lost 5 bases, and 10 bases lay in between. CDR1 is SQVTM and CDR2 is ANQGSEA in the germline V gene. CDR3 length: 12 amino acids. This CDR3 is CSVNGGNEKLFF. The CDR3 DNA reads TGCAGCGTCAACGGGGGCAATGAAAAACTGTTTTTT. Full variable domain (missing parts from reference TRBV29-1 and TRBJ1-4): SAVISQKPSRDICQRGTSLTIQCQVDSQVTMMFWYRQQPGQSLTLIATANQGSEATYESGFVIDKFPISRPNLTFSTLTVSNMSPEDSSIYLCSVNGGNEKLFFGSGTQLSVL.

The chain combines TRBV18 with TRBJ2-7; D gene unclear. V shed 6 bases and J shed 4 bases, with 22 bases lying between them. Germline V gene data show CDR1 as KGHSH and CDR2 as LQKENI. The CDR3 is 16 residues long. The CDR3 bases are TGTGCCAGCTCCCAGTCTATAGTCGGCCGAGGTTACGAGCAGTACTTC. Translation: CASSQSIVGRGYEQYF.

The chain couples TRBV3-1 (or the pseudogene TRBV3-2) to TRBJ2-7; TRBD2 aligns across 14 bases. Germline V gives CDR1 LGHDT, CDR2 YNNKEL (reference sequence). The trim removed 4 bases at V and 9 bases at J, leaving 17 bases unmatched. This CDR3 has 18 residues. CDR3 coding DNA: TGTGCCAGCAGCCTGACCGGGACTAGCGGGAGCTCTTGGAACCGGCAGTACTTC. Protein product: CASSLTGTSGSSWNRQYF.

The chain links TRBV28 to TRBJ1-5; D might be TRBD1 (5 bases). V was trimmed by 6 bases and J by 0 bases, leaving 12 bases between them. CDR3 size: 15 residues. Germline CDR1 MDHEN, CDR2 SYDVKM. CDR3 sequence reads: CASRPAGNSNQPQHF. CDR3 DNA: TGTGCCAGCAGACCCGCAGGGAATAGCAATCAGCCCCAGCATTTT.

V usage is TRBV2 and J usage is TRBJ1-2; D not certain. CDR1 is SNHLY and CDR2 is FYNNEI in the germline V gene. CDR3 length: 13 amino acids. The V end was cut by 7 bases, the J end by 2 bases, with 11 bases between. DNA of the CDR3: TGTGCCAGCAATCGCGGAACCAACTATGGCTACACCTTC. It codes for CASNRGTNYGYTF. Complete variable domain (other parts from reference TRBV2 and TRBJ1-2): EPEVTQTPSHQVTQMGQEVILRCVPISNHLYFYWYRQILGQKVEFLVSFYNNEISEKSEIFDDQFSVERPDGSNFTLKIRSTKLEDSAMYFCASNRGTNYGYTFGSGTRLTVV.

This chain connects TRBV19 to TRBJ2-3; the D gene is possibly TRBD2 (6 bases). This CDR3 has 14 residues. Trimming stripped 2 bases from V and 1 base from J, with 7 bases between. The germline gives CDR1 LNHDA, CDR2 SQIVND (reference sequence). Written as DNA, the CDR3 is TGTGCCAGTAGTATACCGGGAGGCACAGATACGCAGTATTTT. Translating gives CASSIPGGTDTQYF.

This sequence joins TRBV10-2 and TRBJ2-2; D uncertain. Germline V gives CDR1 WSHSY, CDR2 SAAADI. Trimming took 0 bases from V and 4 from J, leaving 9 bases between them. The CDR3 totals 15 residues. The CDR3 reads CASSESPTPTGELFF. The CDR3 DNA follows: TGCGCCAGCAGTGAGTCCCCTACCCCCACCGGGGAGCTGTTTTTT.

CDR3 DNA sequence: TGTGCCAGCAGTTATCTGACAGGAGGCGGTGAGCAGTTCTTC. Translated: CASSYLTGGGEQFF. This chain uses TRBV28 with TRBJ2-1; possible D gene TRBD1, 6 bases. The germline CDR1 and CDR2 sequences are MDHEN and SYDVKM. This CDR3 is 14 amino acids long. The germline V and J ends were trimmed by 4 bases and 9 bases, with 16 bases remaining between them. Full variable domain (missing parts from reference TRBV28 and TRBJ2-1): DVKVTQSSRYLVKRTGEKVFLECVQDMDHENMFWYRQDPGLGLRLIYFSYDVKMKEKGDIPEGYSVSREKKERFSLILESASTNQTSMYLCASSYLTGGGEQFFGPGTRLTVL.

The V and J genes are TRBV6-5 and TRBJ2-7; tentative D call: TRBD1 (5 bases). CDR3 length equals 14 residues. Germline CDR1 reads MNHEY; CDR2 reads SVGAGI. Trimming left V 4 bases short and J 3 bases short, with 13 bases between. The CDR3 DNA reads TGTGCCAGCAGTTCTGACAGCTCATACTACGAGCAGTACTTC. It codes for CASSSDSSYYEQYF.

This chain joins TRBV19 and TRBJ1-6; 9 positions match TRBD1. The V gene end was trimmed by 4 bases and the J gene end by 11 bases; junction bases not matched to a gene: 3. Germline CDR1 LNHDA, CDR2 SQIVND (reference sequence). This CDR3 spans 13 amino acids. The CDR3 spells CASSRDRETPLHF. CDR3 DNA: TGTGCCAGTAGTAGGGACAGGGAAACACCCCTCCACTTT. The variable domain in full, with the rest retrieved from reference TRBV19 and TRBJ1-6, is DGGITQSPKYLFRKEGQNVTLSCEQNLNHDAMYWYRQDPGQGLRLIYYSQIVNDFQKGDIAEGYSVSREKKESFPLTVTSAQKNPTAFYLCASSRDRETPLHFGNGTRLTVT.

The chain has TRBV10-1 and TRBJ2-7, with 8 bases identical to TRBD1. The CDR3 totals 13 residues. The V and J ends lost 6 bases and 6 bases, in that order; junction bases with no gene match: 7. Germline assignment: CDR1 WNHNN and CDR2 SYGVQD (reference sequence). The CDR3 DNA is TGCGCCAGCAGCCGGGACAGGCCTAGCGAGCAGTACTTC. Translating gives CASSRDRPSEQYF.

This clone appeared once. This sequence joins TRBV28 and TRBJ1-5; 9 nucleotides agree with TRBD1. V lost 7 bases to trimming and J lost 0 bases; unmatched junction nucleotides: 7. The CDR3 runs to 16 residues. Germline V gives CDR1 MDHEN, CDR2 SYDVKM. The CDR3 bases are TGTGCCAGCACCGATAACAGGGGGCCTAGCAATCAGCCCCAGCATTTT. Its protein is CASTDNRGPSNQPQHF.

V gene TRBV5-1 combines with J gene TRBJ2-7; D might be TRBD2 (6 bases). The CDR3 length is 15 residues. The germline V gene has CDR1 SGHRS and CDR2 YFSETQ. V lost 3 bases and J lost 2, with 15 bases in between. The CDR3 spells CASSSPTAGTYEQYF. Here the CDR3 DNA reads TGCGCCAGCAGCTCGCCCACTGCGGGAACCTACGAGCAGTACTTC.

The chain is built from TRBV4-1 and TRBJ2-1; D gene ambiguous. V gave up 0 bases and J gave up 3 bases, with 18 bases separating them. CDR3 length: 18 amino acids. Germline V lookup: CDR1 MGHRA, CDR2 YSYEKL. The CDR3 sequence: CASSQDMIESAHYNEQFF. The CDR3, as DNA: TGCGCCAGCAGCCAAGATATGATTGAGTCGGCGCACTACAATGAGCAGTTCTTC.

The V call is TRBV7-3, the J call TRBJ2-1, with 8 bases identical to TRBD2. The CDR3 consists of 18 residues. The V and J ends lost 1 base and 5 bases, in that order; junction bases with no gene match: 13. Per germline, CDR1 SGHTA and CDR2 FQGTGA. CDR3 nucleotide sequence: TGTGCCAGCAGCTTAATGGGCCCCACGGGGGGGCTGAACAATGAGCAGTTCTTC. This sequence encodes CASSLMGPTGGLNNEQFF.

The rearrangement links TRBV13 to TRBJ2-1, with D perhaps TRBD1 (5 bases). Trimming pared 2 bases from V and 9 bases from J, leaving 11 bases between. The germline gives CDR1 PRHDT, CDR2 FYEKMQ (reference sequence). The CDR3 is made up of 13 amino acids. CDR3 sequence: CASSLPPRGEQFF. CDR3 in DNA: TGTGCCAGCAGCTTACCCCCAAGGGGTGAGCAGTTCTTC.

This chain uses TRBV18 with TRBJ2-4; 7 bases map to TRBD2. The trim removed 10 bases at V and 9 bases at J, leaving 9 bases unmatched. Germline lookup yields CDR1 KGHSH and CDR2 LQKENI. This CDR3 region has 12 residues. CDR3 sequence: CATRGGLGIQYF. Written as DNA, the CDR3 is TGTGCCACCCGCGGGGGTCTCGGCATTCAGTACTTC.

The chain links TRBV2 to TRBJ2-7; 7 nucleotides line up with TRBD1. Germline V lookup: CDR1 SNHLY, CDR2 FYNNEI. This CDR3 spans 15 amino acids. V was clipped by 2 bases and J by 5 bases; unmatched bases: 9. The CDR3 sequence: CASSESRTGHHEQYF. CDR3 DNA: TGTGCCAGCAGTGAATCAAGGACAGGCCACCACGAGCAGTACTTC.

V usage is TRBV5-4 and J usage is TRBJ1-1; a possible D gene is TRBD1 (5 bases). Germline V gene data show CDR1 as SGHNT and CDR2 as YYREEE (reference sequence). V shed 0 bases and J shed 6 bases, with 12 bases lying between them. The CDR3 consists of 14 residues. Written as DNA, the CDR3 is TGTGCCAGCAGCTTGGAGCCCGACAGATCTGAAGCTTTCTTT. This gives the protein CASSLEPDRSEAFF.

The chain employs TRBV27 and TRBJ2-2; 8 bases match TRBD2. The CDR3 has 16 residues. V lost 6 bases, J lost 6 bases, and 12 bases stayed unmatched. Germline V gives CDR1 MNHEY, CDR2 SMNVEV (reference sequence). CDR3: CASSPNGGDRAGELFF. The CDR3 DNA reads TGTGCCAGCAGCCCTAACGGGGGGGACCGGGCCGGGGAGCTGTTTTTT.

The chain combines TRBV10-3 with TRBJ1-6, with TRBD1 matching 9 bases. J was trimmed by 7 bases and V by 2 bases; bases with no gene match: 9. The CDR3 consists of 17 residues. Germline V gives CDR1 ENHRY, CDR2 SYGVKD. CDR3: CAISENFYRGQNSPLHF. CDR3 DNA: TGTGCCATCAGTGAGAACTTCTACAGGGGGCAGAATTCACCCCTCCACTTT.

This chain links TRBV10-2 with TRBJ1-6, with a weak D call TRBD1 (6 bases). This CDR3 is 13 amino acids long. V was shortened by 7 bases and J by 6 bases, with 10 bases between the two germline ends. From germline, CDR1 is WSHSY and CDR2 SAAADI. CDR3 DNA: TGCGCCAGCACCGGACAGTTTAATTCACCCCTCCACTTT. This sequence encodes CASTGQFNSPLHF.

The V call is TRBV19, the J call TRBJ2-2, with D unresolved. Germline V gives CDR1 LNHDA, CDR2 SQIVND (reference sequence). V was shortened by 7 bases and J by 6 bases, with 15 bases between the two germline ends. This CDR3 region has 14 residues. CDR3 loop: CASTEDAIPGELFF. DNA of the CDR3: TGTGCCAGTACCGAGGACGCAATCCCCGGGGAGCTGTTTTTT.

The J gene is TRBJ1-1, the V gene TRBV28; TRBD1 aligns across 7 bases. V gave up 8 bases and J gave up 11 bases; unmatched junction bases: 14. The length of the CDR3 is 13 residues. From germline, CDR1 is MDHEN and CDR2 SYDVKM. Here the CDR3 DNA reads TGTGCCAGCTCCGGGACAGACCATCAACGGGCTTTCTTT. This sequence encodes CASSGTDHQRAFF.

The V gene is TRBV5-1, the J gene TRBJ2-7; no firm D call. Germline CDR1 and CDR2: SGHRS and YFSETQ. CDR3 length equals 14 residues. Trimming pared 1 base from V and 2 bases from J, leaving 10 bases between. CDR3 sequence: CASSLRAMPYEQYF. The CDR3 DNA reads as TGCGCCAGCAGCTTGCGTGCTATGCCCTACGAGCAGTACTTC.

The CDR3 loop is CASSVGIGATYEQYF. CDR3 nucleotides: TGTGCCAGCAGCGTAGGAATTGGCGCGACCTACGAGCAGTACTTC. The chain is built from TRBV9 and TRBJ2-7; no clear D gene. The germline gives CDR1 SGDLS, CDR2 YYNGEE. V lost 0 bases, J lost 2 bases, and 12 bases lay in between. The CDR3 loop spans 15 amino acids.

This clone was recorded once. The V call is TRBV28, the J call TRBJ2-2; 14 bases align to TRBD2. The CDR3 spans 16 residues. Germline V gene lookup returns CDR1 MDHEN and CDR2 SYDVKM. V lost 5 bases, J lost 7 bases, and 6 bases stayed unmatched. The CDR3 DNA is TGTGCCAGCAGTGAGGGGACTAGCGGGAGAATCGGGGAGCTGTTTTTT. It translates to CASSEGTSGRIGELFF.

The genes are TRBV15 and TRBJ2-7, with D possibly called TRBD1 or TRBD2 (5 bases each). V lost 3 bases, J lost 2 bases, and 11 bases lay in between. This CDR3 is 14 amino acids long. Germline V gene data show CDR1 as LNHNV and CDR2 as YYDKDF (reference sequence). The CDR3 loop reads CATSSGTGPYEQYF. The CDR3 nucleotides are TGTGCCACCAGCAGCGGGACGGGACCCTACGAGCAGTACTTC.